This TCR beta chain is from a study of blood T cells in healthy people across ages. PCR was performed a second time for roughly 7 to 11 cycles using a sample-barcoded 5' primer and a J-beta primer mix. TCRdb passed the 5' RACE reads through MiXCR, listing each CDR3 protein once. The profile shows roughly 800,000 distinct CDR3 sequences, around half of them singletons. Looked up from germline, CDR1 is SGDLS and CDR2 is YYNGEE. This CDR3 has 16 amino acids. Study-wide results and caveats: Getting older went along with TCR beta diversity per million T cells dropping roughly linearly. Changes seen in expanded clonotypes were possibly confounded by donor CMV status left unknown. Bulk PBMC profiling left naive and antigen-experienced comparisons inconclusive.

In its sample, this clonotype was seen a few times. Its matching antigen is unknown. The TCR originated in a man older than 75 in good health. The rearrangement uses TRBV9 and TRBJ2-1, with TRBD2 matching over 10 bases. The DNA end favors TRBJ2-7, so the J call may be wrong. Sequences were obtained from blood. CDR3 region: CASSVASGSSYNEQYF. The CDR3 DNA reads TGTGCCAGCAGCGTAGCTAGCGGGAGCTCCTACAATGAGCAGTACTTC.